Shown below are 10 T cell receptor beta chains from a single sample sequenced in a study of Tregs in tolerant kidney transplant recipients. TCRdb's copy holds only in-frame clones and misses some; the assay was immunoSEQ multiplex PCR. The sample consists of about 110,000 clones, nearly 90% of them appearing once. The material was CD4+ T cells from blood, obtained before the transplant. The receptor source for this set is a human donor who received a combined kidney and bone marrow transplant.

The V gene is TRBV27, the J gene TRBJ1-2; D uncertain. Germline assignment: CDR1 MNHEY and CDR2 SMNVEV (reference sequence). V lost 6 bases to trimming and J lost 1 base, with 12 bases between them. The CDR3 covers 14 residues. The CDR3 nucleotides are TGTGCCAGCAGGAGGGTCGACCGTAACTATGGCTACACCTTC. As protein: CASRRVDRNYGYTF.

The rearrangement uses TRBV7-2 and TRBJ1-5, with TRBD1 as a possible D gene (5 bases). The CDR3 spans 15 residues. Trimming took off 2 bases at V and 11 bases at J, with 19 bases between the two ends. CDR1 SGHTA and CDR2 FQGNSA come from the germline V gene. The CDR3: CASSLPGTAHQAQHF. The CDR3 DNA sequence: TGTGCCAGCAGCTTACCCGGGACTGCTCACCAGGCCCAGCATTTT.

This clone was detected only a few times. The V call is TRBV19, the J call TRBJ2-3; 9 nucleotides agree with TRBD2. Germline lookup yields CDR1 LNHDA and CDR2 SQIVND (reference sequence). Trimming removed 4 bases from V and 4 bases from J; junction bases left unmatched: 6. This CDR3 has 15 residues. The CDR3 protein is CASSRGLALSDTQYF. The CDR3 bases are TGTGCCAGTAGTAGAGGACTAGCGTTGTCAGATACGCAGTATTTT. Complete variable domain (other parts from reference TRBV19 and TRBJ2-3): DGGITQSPKYLFRKEGQNVTLSCEQNLNHDAMYWYRQDPGQGLRLIYYSQIVNDFQKGDIAEGYSVSREKKESFPLTVTSAQKNPTAFYLCASSRGLALSDTQYFGPGTRLTVL.

V is TRBV7-9 and J is TRBJ1-1, with 7 bases that match TRBD1. V dropped 5 bases and J dropped 5; count of bases not matched to a gene: 11. CDR3 size: 15 residues. The germline V gene encodes CDR1 SEHNR and CDR2 FQNEAQ (reference sequence). The CDR3, as DNA: TGTGCCAGCAGCCGGACGACAGGGCGTTCGACTGAAGCTTTCTTT. Its translation: CASSRTTGRSTEAFF.

This chain links TRBV6-1 with TRBJ2-2; a possible D gene is TRBD2 (7 bases). V dropped 1 base and J dropped 4 bases, with 10 bases sitting between them. CDR1 and CDR2 from the germline V gene are MNHNS and SASEGT. CDR3 size: 15 residues. The CDR3 is CASSEVGGLTGELFF. The CDR3 DNA reads TGTGCCAGCAGTGAAGTCGGGGGGCTCACCGGGGAGCTGTTTTTT.

A single count supports this clone. Other DNA sequences in the sample encode the same CDR3. The chain couples TRBV6-6 to TRBJ1-1; a possible D gene is TRBD1 (5 bases). This CDR3 comprises 14 residues. V shed 2 bases and J shed 1 base, with 8 bases lying between them. CDR1 is MNHNY and CDR2 is SVGAGI in the germline V gene (reference sequence). As DNA, the CDR3 is TGTGCCAGCAGTTACAGTGACAGGAACACTGAAGCTTTCTTT. Translated: CASSYSDRNTEAFF.

The chain links TRBV2 to TRBJ2-1; TRBD2 aligns across 7 bases. The CDR3 contains 16 residues. The germline V gene has CDR1 SNHLY and CDR2 FYNNEI. V shed 6 bases, J shed 10 bases, and the junction held 18 bases outside the gene matches. The CDR3 bases are TGTGCCAGCAGACAAATTACTAGCGTCTCACTTAGGGAGCAGTTCTTC. Amino acids: CASRQITSVSLREQFF.

The chain combines TRBV2 with TRBJ2-6; the D is unclear. Trimming shortened V by 9 bases and J by 0 bases, and 3 bases separated the two germline ends. Germline V gene sequence: CDR1 SNHLY, CDR2 FYNNEI. CDR3 length equals 12 residues. The CDR3 DNA is TGTGCCAGGAGCTCTGGGGCCAACGTCCTGACTTTC. Translating gives CARSSGANVLTF.

The V gene is TRBV5-4, the J gene TRBJ2-1, with 10 bases matching TRBD2. V was clipped by 4 bases and J by 9 bases; unmatched bases: 10. The length of the CDR3 is 15 residues. The germline V gene encodes CDR1 SGHNT and CDR2 YYREEE (reference sequence). Written as DNA, the CDR3 is TGTGCCAGCAGCACGCTAGCGGGAGCTTCGGTTGAGCAGTTCTTC. Translated, it gives CASSTLAGASVEQFF.

Here the CDR3 DNA reads TGTGCCAGCAGCCCCCCTACAGGGCCGAACACCGGGGAGCTGTTTTTT. Translating gives CASSPPTGPNTGELFF. The chain has TRBV7-2 and TRBJ2-2, with TRBD1 as a possible D gene (6 bases). V was clipped by 5 bases and J by 0 bases, with 13 bases between them. Germline CDR1 and CDR2: SGHTA and FQGNSA. There are 16 residues in the CDR3.